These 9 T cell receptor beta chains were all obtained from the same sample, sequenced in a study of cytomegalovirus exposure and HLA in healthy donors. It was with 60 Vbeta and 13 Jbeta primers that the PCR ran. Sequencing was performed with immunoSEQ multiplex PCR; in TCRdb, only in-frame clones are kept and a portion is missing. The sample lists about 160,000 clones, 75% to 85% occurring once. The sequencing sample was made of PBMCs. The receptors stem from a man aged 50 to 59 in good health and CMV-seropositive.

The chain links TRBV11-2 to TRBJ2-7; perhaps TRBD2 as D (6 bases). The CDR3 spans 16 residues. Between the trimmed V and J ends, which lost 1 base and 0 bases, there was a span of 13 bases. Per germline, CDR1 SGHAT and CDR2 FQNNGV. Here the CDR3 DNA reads TGTGCCAGCAGCTTAGTCTTGGGGAGGAGCTCCTACGAGCAGTACTTC. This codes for CASSLVLGRSSYEQYF.

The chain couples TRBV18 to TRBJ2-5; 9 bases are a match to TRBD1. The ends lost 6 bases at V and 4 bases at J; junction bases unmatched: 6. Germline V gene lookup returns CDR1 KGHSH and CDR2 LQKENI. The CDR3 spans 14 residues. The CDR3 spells CASSRNRGRETQYF. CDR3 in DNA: TGTGCCAGCTCTCGTAACAGGGGGCGAGAGACCCAGTACTTC.

Written as DNA, the CDR3 is TGTGCCACCAGCAAGAACAGTCCATCCCACGAGCAGTACTTC. Amino acids: CATSKNSPSHEQYF. V is TRBV15 and J is TRBJ2-7; D remains unclear. Looked up from germline, CDR1 is LNHNV and CDR2 is YYDKDF (reference sequence). The CDR3 runs 14 residues. The V gene lost 4 bases and the J gene lost 5 bases, with 15 bases spanning the gap. The full variable domain, completed using reference TRBV15 and TRBJ2-7, is DAMVIQNPRYQVTQFGKPVTLSCSQTLNHNVMYWYQQKSSQAPKLLFHYYDKDFNNEADTPDNFQSRRPNTSFCFLDIRSPGLGDTAMYLCATSKNSPSHEQYFGPGTRLTVT.

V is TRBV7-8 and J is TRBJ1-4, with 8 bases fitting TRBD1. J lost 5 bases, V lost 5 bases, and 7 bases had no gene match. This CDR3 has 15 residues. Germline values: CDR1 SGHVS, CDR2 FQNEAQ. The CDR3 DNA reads TGTGCCAGCAGCGCCCGGACAGGGATAAATGAAAAACTGTTTTTT. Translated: CASSARTGINEKLFF.

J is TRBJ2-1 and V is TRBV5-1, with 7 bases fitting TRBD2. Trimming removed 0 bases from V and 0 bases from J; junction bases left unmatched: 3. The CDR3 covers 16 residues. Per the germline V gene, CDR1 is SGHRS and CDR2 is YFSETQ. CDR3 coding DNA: TGCGCCAGCAGCTTGGTAGCGGGTAGCTCCTACAATGAGCAGTTCTTC. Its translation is CASSLVAGSSYNEQFF.

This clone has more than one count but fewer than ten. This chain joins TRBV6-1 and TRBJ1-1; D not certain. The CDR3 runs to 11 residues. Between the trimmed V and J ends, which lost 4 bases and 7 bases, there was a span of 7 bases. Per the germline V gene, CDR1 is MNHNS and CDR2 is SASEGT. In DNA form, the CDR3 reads TGTGCCAGCAGTGCGGAGGGTGAAGCTTTCTTT. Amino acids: CASSAEGEAFF.

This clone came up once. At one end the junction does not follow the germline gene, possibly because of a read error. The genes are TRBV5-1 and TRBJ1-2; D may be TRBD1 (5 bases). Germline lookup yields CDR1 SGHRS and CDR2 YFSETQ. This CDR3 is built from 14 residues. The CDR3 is CASSLEPREGERTF. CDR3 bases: TGCGCCAGCAGCTTGGAGCCCAGGGAGGGAGAGAGGACTTTC.

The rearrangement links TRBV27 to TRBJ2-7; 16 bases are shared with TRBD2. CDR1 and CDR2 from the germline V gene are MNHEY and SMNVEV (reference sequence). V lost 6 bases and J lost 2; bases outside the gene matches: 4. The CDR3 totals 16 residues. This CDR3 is CASRRGTSGRAYEQYF. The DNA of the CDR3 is TGTGCCAGCAGACGTGGGACTAGCGGGAGGGCCTACGAGCAGTACTTC.

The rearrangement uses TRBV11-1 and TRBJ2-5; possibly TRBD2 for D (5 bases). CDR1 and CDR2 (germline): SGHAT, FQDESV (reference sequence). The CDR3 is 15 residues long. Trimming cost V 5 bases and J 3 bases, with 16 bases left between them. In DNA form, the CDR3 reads TGTGCCAGCAGCCTCCCGAGGGCTCGAGAAGAGACCCAGTACTTC. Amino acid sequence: CASSLPRAREETQYF.